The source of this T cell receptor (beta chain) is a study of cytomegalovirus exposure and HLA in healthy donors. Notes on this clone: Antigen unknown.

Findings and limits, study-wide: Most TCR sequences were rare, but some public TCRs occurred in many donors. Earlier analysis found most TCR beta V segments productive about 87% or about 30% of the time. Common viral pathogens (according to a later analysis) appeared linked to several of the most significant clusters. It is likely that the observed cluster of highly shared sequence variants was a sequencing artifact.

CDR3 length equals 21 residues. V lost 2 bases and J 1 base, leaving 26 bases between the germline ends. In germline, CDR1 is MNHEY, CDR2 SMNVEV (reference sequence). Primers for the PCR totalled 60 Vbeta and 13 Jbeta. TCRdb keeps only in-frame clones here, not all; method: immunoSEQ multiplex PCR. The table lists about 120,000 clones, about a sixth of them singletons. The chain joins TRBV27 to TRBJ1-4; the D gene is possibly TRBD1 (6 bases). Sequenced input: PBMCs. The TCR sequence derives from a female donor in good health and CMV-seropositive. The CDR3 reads CASSLVAGAGRYSLTNEKLFF. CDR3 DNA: TGTGCCAGCAGTTTAGTAGCAGGGGCGGGCAGATACTCCCTAACTAATGAAAAACTGTTTTTT.